Below, 27 T cell receptor beta chains from the same sample are listed, as sequenced in a study of T cell repertoires in cytomegalovirus infection. One entry per CDR3 protein results from TCRdb running MiXCR on the reads. The sample lists 600,000 to 800,000 distinct CDR3 sequences, around 24% occurring once. The source material was CD8+ T cells from PBMCs. All receptors come from a human donor in good health (CMV status not recorded). Some clones in this sample may be carry-over from other donors' samples.

J is TRBJ1-5 and V is TRBV19; TRBD1 aligns across 10 bases. This CDR3 is 15 amino acids long. V shed 6 bases, J shed 3 bases, and the junction held 5 bases outside the gene matches. Germline V CDR1 and CDR2: LNHDA, SQIVND (reference sequence). Written as DNA, the CDR3 is TGTGCCAGTAGACCCGGGACAGGGGTCAATCAGCCCCAGCATTTT. Its protein product is CASRPGTGVNQPQHF.

V gene TRBV7-4 combines with J gene TRBJ1-3; 10 positions agree with TRBD1. The CDR3 runs 16 residues. CDR1 SGHVT and CDR2 SQSDAQ come from the germline V gene. V dropped 5 bases and J dropped 3; count of bases not matched to a gene: 7. The CDR3 loop reads CASSDGQGVVGNTIYF. The CDR3 nucleotides read TGTGCCAGCAGCGATGGACAGGGGGTCGTTGGAAACACCATATATTTT.

This clonotype was detected only a few times. This chain joins TRBV5-1 and TRBJ2-7; 8 bases fit TRBD1. The CDR3 contains 15 residues. Losses at the gene ends were 3 bases for V and 2 bases for J; bases not matched to a gene: 7. The germline V gene encodes CDR1 SGHRS and CDR2 YFSETQ. The CDR3 DNA is TGCGCCAGCAGCTGGGGGACAGGAGAGCCCTACGAGCAGTACGTC. Translation: CASSWGTGEPYEQYV.

The chain joins TRBV5-1 to TRBJ1-2; D may be TRBD1 (6 bases). The germline CDR1 and CDR2 sequences are SGHRS and YFSETQ. V dropped 3 bases and J dropped 6 bases, with 9 bases sitting between them. This CDR3 is built from 12 residues. CDR3 sequence: CASSSYRDGYTF. CDR3 DNA sequence: TGCGCCAGCAGCTCCTACAGGGATGGCTACACCTTC.

This chain connects TRBV28 to TRBJ1-5; no clear D. The germline V and J ends were trimmed by 3 bases and 0 bases, with 9 bases remaining between them. The germline V gene has CDR1 MDHEN and CDR2 SYDVKM. The CDR3 has 15 residues. DNA of the CDR3: TGTGCCAGCAGTTTTTGGATGGATAGCAATCAGCCCCAGCATTTT. This sequence encodes CASSFWMDSNQPQHF.

The table lists this clonotype with a few counts. This chain uses TRBV12-3 or TRBV12-4 with TRBJ2-7, with D tentatively TRBD2 (7 bases). V shed 6 bases and J shed 0 bases, with 15 bases lying between them. There are 15 residues in the CDR3. Written as DNA, the CDR3 is TGTGCCAGCAGCGCGGAGGGGGGGGCCTCCTACGAGCAGTACTTC. This translates into CASSAEGGASYEQYF.

The chain joins TRBV14 to TRBJ2-5; 9 bases fit TRBD1. Trimming removed 0 bases from V and 4 bases from J; junction bases left unmatched: 12. The CDR3 is 18 residues long. CDR1 and CDR2 from the germline V gene are SGHDN and FVKESK. CDR3 DNA: TGTGCCAGCAGCCAAGAGGAACAGGGGGCCTTAGATGGAGAGACCCAGTACTTC. Its translation is CASSQEEQGALDGETQYF.

The rearrangement links TRBV20-1 to TRBJ2-2; D possibly uses TRBD1 or TRBD2 (6 bases each). Germline CDR1 DFQATT, CDR2 SNEGSKA (reference sequence). The V gene lost 2 bases and the J gene lost 4 bases, with 20 bases spanning the gap. This CDR3 is 17 amino acids long. CDR3 residues: CSARNSFGGAPTGELFF. In DNA, the CDR3 is TGCAGTGCTAGAAATTCTTTCGGGGGCGCCCCCACCGGGGAGCTGTTTTTT.

This clonotype was counted a few times. The V and J genes are TRBV10-3 and TRBJ1-1; D remains unclear. V was cut by 5 bases and J by 8 bases, with 9 bases left in between. CDR1 is ENHRY and CDR2 is SYGVKD in the germline V gene. The CDR3 has 11 amino acids. The CDR3 is CAISPGSEAFF. The DNA for the CDR3 is TGTGCCATCAGTCCGGGGTCCGAAGCTTTCTTT.

V is TRBV27 and J is TRBJ2-7; possibly TRBD1 or TRBD2 for D (6 bases each). Germline CDR1 is MNHEY and CDR2 is SMNVEV (reference sequence). Trimming took off 2 bases at V and 2 bases at J, with 16 bases between the two ends. The CDR3 is made up of 16 amino acids. The CDR3 sequence is CASSLRQGGGTYEQYF. CDR3 nucleotides: TGTGCCAGCAGTTTACGGCAAGGAGGGGGGACCTACGAGCAGTACTTC.

The sample holds a few counts of this clonotype. This chain links TRBV14 with TRBJ1-5, with 8 bases fitting TRBD1. Germline CDR1 is SGHDN and CDR2 is FVKESK. V dropped 0 bases and J dropped 9; count of bases not matched to a gene: 19. The CDR3 spans 19 residues. The CDR3 nucleotides are TGTGCCAGCAGCCAAGATCTTAAGCGGTCCGGACAGGGACGCCGGCCCCAGCATTTT. Encoded protein: CASSQDLKRSGQGRRPQHF.

The chain combines TRBV29-1 with TRBJ2-2; TRBD2 agrees at 7 bases. V gave up 5 bases and J gave up 2 bases; unmatched junction bases: 5. The CDR3 sequence is 14 residues long. Germline CDR1 reads SQVTM; CDR2 reads ANQGSEA. CDR3 sequence (DNA): TGCAGCGTTAATGCGGGGGAAAACACCGGGGAGCTGTTTTTT. This translates into CSVNAGENTGELFF.

Only a few counts were recorded for this clonotype. This chain joins TRBV20-1 and TRBJ2-1; a possible D gene is TRBD1 (8 bases). The V gene lost 5 bases and the J gene lost 0 bases, with 17 bases spanning the gap. The germline CDR1 and CDR2 sequences are DFQATT and SNEGSKA (reference sequence). CDR3 size: 16 residues. The CDR3 nucleotides read TGCAGTGCTTCTCGGACAGGGAGGGGCTCCTACAATGAGCAGTTCTTC. The encoded protein is CSASRTGRGSYNEQFF.

The V and J genes are TRBV5-6 and TRBJ1-6, with 8 bases fitting TRBD1. The CDR3 is 17 residues long. V was pared by 4 bases and J by 9 bases, with 15 bases of the junction left unmatched. Germline values: CDR1 SGHDT, CDR2 YYEEEE. The chain's CDR3 is CASSPGQGWDTVSPLHF. CDR3 nucleotides: TGTGCCAGCAGCCCTGGACAGGGTTGGGACACGGTTTCACCCCTCCACTTT.

The V and J genes are TRBV7-9 and TRBJ2-7; D gene unclear. CDR1 SEHNR and CDR2 FQNEAQ come from the germline V gene (reference sequence). The CDR3 is 17 amino acids. V shed 2 bases and J shed 0 bases, with 17 bases lying between them. CDR3 region: CASSLPYEVLSSYEQYF. Here the CDR3 DNA reads TGTGCCAGCAGCTTACCTTACGAAGTCCTTAGCTCCTACGAGCAGTACTTC.

This sequence joins TRBV2 and TRBJ2-3; maybe TRBD2 (6 bases). The CDR3 loop spans 17 amino acids. Trimming pared 4 bases from V and 4 bases from J, leaving 21 bases between. CDR1 and CDR2 from the germline V gene are SNHLY and FYNNEI. DNA of the CDR3: TGTGCCAGCAGTGCTCAAACTCGGGGGAGGTTCGCAGATACGCAGTATTTT. Its protein product is CASSAQTRGRFADTQYF.

CDR3 in amino acids: CSVVTGPTDTQYF. CDR3 nucleotide sequence: TGCAGCGTTGTGACAGGTCCCACAGATACGCAGTATTTT. V and J are TRBV29-1 and TRBJ2-3; D is perhaps TRBD1 (6 bases). This CDR3 spans 13 amino acids. Trimming removed 4 bases at V and 2 bases at J, with 10 bases between. CDR1 and CDR2 (germline): SQVTM, ANQGSEA.

The chain has TRBV28 and TRBJ2-7, with 10 bases fitting TRBD2. The CDR3 has 18 amino acids. Germline values: CDR1 MDHEN, CDR2 SYDVKM. Unmatched junction bases numbered 14, after V lost 4 bases and J lost 2 bases. CDR3 loop: CASSYPDSGGPDPYEQYV. Written as DNA, the CDR3 is TGTGCCAGCAGTTATCCCGATAGCGGGGGGCCCGACCCCTACGAGCAGTACGTC.

This clonotype came up a few times. The rearrangement uses TRBV14 and TRBJ1-2, with D tentatively TRBD1 (6 bases). This CDR3 comprises 13 residues. The V gene's germline CDR1 is SGHDN and CDR2 FVKESK. The V end was cut by 6 bases, the J end by 6 bases, with 14 bases between. The CDR3, as DNA: TGTGCCAGCAGATACACAGGGTTAGATGGCTACACCTTC. Protein product: CASRYTGLDGYTF.

The table lists this clonotype with a few counts. V usage is TRBV19 and J usage is TRBJ2-7, with D perhaps matching TRBD1 or TRBD2 (7 bases each). The V gene's germline CDR1 is LNHDA and CDR2 SQIVND (reference sequence). The CDR3 covers 19 residues. The CDR3 DNA sequence: TGTGCGGGGACAGCCACCGGGACTACCATTAGATACTCTTTAGGCGAGCAGTACGTC. Protein product: CAGTATGTTIRYSLGEQYV.

The table lists this clonotype with a few counts. The chain couples TRBV14 to TRBJ2-3; 8 nucleotides line up with TRBD2. CDR1 is SGHDN, CDR2 FVKESK, per germline. This CDR3 spans 15 amino acids. Trimming at V came to 4 bases and at J to 5 bases, leaving 8 bases not matched to a gene. Here the CDR3 DNA reads TGTGCCAGCAGCCTTCGGACTAGCTGGTTAGATACGCAGTATTTT. It yields the protein CASSLRTSWLDTQYF.

The genes are TRBV4-3 and TRBJ2-1; D remains unclear. V was cut by 4 bases and J by 6 bases, with 13 bases left in between. CDR1 is LGHNA, CDR2 YSLEER, per germline. This CDR3 is built from 14 residues. The CDR3 nucleotides are TGCGCCAGCAGCCCCCCCAGCCGAGCCAATGAGCAGTTCTTC. Amino acid sequence: CASSPPSRANEQFF.

This clonotype was found many times. V and J are TRBV7-2 and TRBJ2-2; TRBD1 might be the D (6 bases). V lost 1 base, J lost 1 base, and 10 bases lay in between. The CDR3 extends over 16 amino acids. Germline values: CDR1 SGHTA, CDR2 FQGNSA. CDR3 region: CASSLVGQRNTGELFF. For the CDR3, the DNA is TGTGCCAGCAGCTTAGTAGGACAGAGGAACACCGGGGAGCTGTTTTTT.

V gene TRBV29-1 combines with J gene TRBJ2-1, with unresolved D. This CDR3 comprises 13 residues. Germline CDR1 is SQVTM and CDR2 is ANQGSEA. The V end was cut by 4 bases, the J end by 6 bases, with 13 bases between. CDR3 region: CSVGSSYSNEQFF. The CDR3 DNA sequence: TGCAGCGTTGGGTCCAGCTACAGCAATGAGCAGTTCTTC.

Concerning this clonotype itself: Possible read error: a much larger clone is one base away. The chain combines TRBV28 with TRBJ2-2, with 10 bases lining up with TRBD1. CDR3 length: 15 amino acids. Trimming took 2 bases from V and 6 from J; bases not matched to a gene: 3. CDR1 and CDR2 (germline): MDHEN, SYDVKM. The CDR3 nucleotides are TGTGCCAGCAGTTTAGGGACAGGGGTTGCCGGGGAGCTGTTTTTT. Protein: CASSLGTGVAGELFF.

This clonotype came up a few times. As DNA, the CDR3 is TGTGCCACCAGTGACCGGGGATACAATGAGCAGTTCTTC. It translates to CATSDRGYNEQFF. The chain recombines TRBV24-1 with TRBJ2-1, with a possible D match to TRBD2 (5 bases). CDR1 KGHDR and CDR2 SFDVKD come from the germline V gene. This CDR3 contains 13 residues. V gave up 4 bases and J gave up 4 bases, with 7 bases separating them.

The sample holds a few counts of this clonotype. The rearrangement links TRBV4-2 to TRBJ1-2, with D possibly being TRBD1 (6 bases). This CDR3 has 18 amino acids. Germline V gene data show CDR1 as LGHNA and CDR2 as YNFKEQ. V was pared by 1 base and J by 3 bases, with 21 bases between. CDR3 amino acids: CASSQVNREGRIDYGYTF. In DNA form, the CDR3 reads TGTGCCAGCAGCCAAGTTAACAGGGAAGGCCGGATCGACTATGGCTACACCTTC.